The clone carrying this T cell receptor beta chain was picked up many times. Its matching antigen is unknown. Using unique molecular identifiers, the investigators prepared the TCRbeta library. MiXCR, run by TCRdb on the PCR reads, gives a single entry per CDR3 protein. The sample consists of fewer than 250,000 distinct CDR3 sequences, roughly 18% of them appearing once. Deletions cut 9 bases from V and 7 bases from J, with 11 bases between. Germline CDR1 KGHDR, CDR2 SFDVKD. The CDR3 totals 11 residues. This sample was taken from a study of T-cell reconstitution after alpha-beta-depleted transplantation in children. Findings and limits, study-wide: Several hundred expanded graft clones reportedly gave rise to the alpha-beta T cells present about two months after transplant. After transplant, high TCRbeta diversity at day 60 in some patients arose from surviving recipient T cells and thymic progenitors. Most T-cell counts and diversity one year after the transplant came from T cells that were newly produced.

The clonotype comes from a male patient under 10 years old who had a stem cell transplant for acute lymphoblastic leukemia, so the T cells may come from the graft donor. The rearrangement uses TRBV24-1 and TRBJ1-1; D perhaps matches TRBD1 (6 bases). The starting material was PBMCs, mostly from graft donor cells, obtained 360 days after TCRalphabeta/CD19-depleted stem cell transplant. CDR3 nucleotide sequence: TGTGCCACCCGAAGGGGGGATGAAGCTTTCTTT. The encoded protein is CATRRGDEAFF.